This entry lists 22 T cell receptor beta chains sequenced from one sample in a study of cytomegalovirus exposure and HLA in healthy donors. With 60 Vbeta and 13 Jbeta primers, the PCR was carried out. Clones were read by immunoSEQ multiplex PCR, and TCRdb kept only the in-frame ones, dropping some. The sample lists about 150,000 clones; about 85% were seen once. Sequences were obtained from PBMCs. These receptors came from a boy younger than 10 in good health and CMV-seronegative.

In this sample, this clone turned up once. V usage is TRBV29-1 and J usage is TRBJ1-1; D is perhaps TRBD1 (5 bases). The V end was cut by 3 bases, the J end by 3 bases, with 20 bases between. The CDR3 is 16 residues long. In germline, CDR1 is SQVTM, CDR2 ANQGSEA. CDR3 protein: CSVDPRFGGMDTEAFF. The CDR3 nucleotides read TGCAGCGTTGATCCCCGGTTCGGGGGAATGGACACTGAAGCTTTCTTT.

The chain carries TRBV9 and TRBJ2-3, with no clear D. V was clipped by 6 bases and J by 0 bases, with 11 bases between them. CDR1 and CDR2 (germline): SGDLS, YYNGEE. This CDR3 spans 14 amino acids. For the CDR3, the DNA is TGTGCCAGCACTCGTGGTAGCAGCACAGATACGCAGTATTTT. It translates to CASTRGSSTDTQYF.

This chain links TRBV5-1 with TRBJ1-1, with D possibly matching TRBD1 (6 bases). CDR3 size: 14 residues. Trimming took 0 bases from V and 6 from J, leaving 12 bases between them. Germline V gene lookup returns CDR1 SGHRS and CDR2 YFSETQ. The DNA for the CDR3 is TGCGCCAGCAGCTTGGGGGGACACGATCCTGAAGCTTTCTTT. It is translated as CASSLGGHDPEAFF.

The V and J genes are TRBV4-1 and TRBJ2-7, with 13 bases identical to TRBD2. The CDR3 loop spans 16 amino acids. Germline V CDR1 and CDR2: MGHRA, YSYEKL. V dropped 0 bases and J dropped 5; count of bases not matched to a gene: 4. The CDR3 sequence is CASSQDRTSGSNEQYF. CDR3 sequence (DNA): TGCGCCAGCAGCCAAGATCGGACTAGCGGGAGTAACGAGCAGTACTTC.

The chain carries TRBV28 and TRBJ1-2; no firm D call. The CDR3 loop spans 14 amino acids. From germline, CDR1 is MDHEN and CDR2 SYDVKM. Trimming took 1 base from V and 5 from J, leaving 11 bases between them. CDR3 DNA sequence: TGTGCCAGCAGTTTATACGGGAGCCTGTATGGCTACACCTTC. Amino acid sequence: CASSLYGSLYGYTF.

V usage is TRBV28 and J usage is TRBJ1-1, with D uncertain. The CDR3 consists of 12 residues. The V end lost 4 bases, the J end lost 4 bases, and 7 bases lay between the germline ends. CDR1 is MDHEN and CDR2 is SYDVKM in the germline V gene. DNA of the CDR3: TGTGCCAGCAGTTCCCTCGGCACTGAAGCTTTCTTT. It codes for CASSSLGTEAFF.

This clone has just one count. This chain connects TRBV7-3 to TRBJ2-1; TRBD2 agrees at 10 bases. With V trimmed by 1 base and J by 6 bases, 6 bases remained unmatched. Germline CDR1 is SGHTA and CDR2 is FQGTGA. This CDR3 is built from 16 residues. The CDR3 region has the DNA TGTGCCAGCAGCTTAATGGCTAGCGGGAGTGGCAATGAGCAGTTCTTC. It codes for CASSLMASGSGNEQFF.

The chain uses TRBV7-9 and TRBJ2-1; 9 bases are shared with TRBD2. There are 16 residues in the CDR3. CDR1 is SEHNR and CDR2 is FQNEAQ in the germline V gene (reference sequence). V lost 7 bases and J lost 4; bases outside the gene matches: 11. CDR3 protein: CASTSGGAGGYNEQFF. CDR3 DNA: TGTGCCAGCACCTCGGGGGGAGCGGGGGGTTACAATGAGCAGTTCTTC. The full variable domain, with the rest looked up from reference TRBV7-9 and TRBJ2-1, is DTGVSQNPRHKITKRGQNVTFRCDPISEHNRLYWYRQTLGQGPEFLTYFQNEAQLEKSRLLSDRFSAERPKGSFSTLEIQRTEQGDSAMYLCASTSGGAGGYNEQFFGPGTRLTVL.

In its sample, this clone was seen once. V gene TRBV2 combines with J gene TRBJ2-7; 7 bases are a match to TRBD2. The J segment lost 9 bases and the V segment lost 6 bases, leaving 8 bases of the junction unmatched. The CDR3 is 12 amino acids. The germline gives CDR1 SNHLY, CDR2 FYNNEI. The CDR3, as DNA: TGTGCCAGCAGACCGGGAGGAAGGGTGCAGTACTTC. Translation: CASRPGGRVQYF.

The chain couples TRBV27 to TRBJ2-6, with a weak D call TRBD2 (7 bases). This CDR3 contains 15 residues. Trimming stripped 6 bases from V and 4 bases from J, with 13 bases between. In germline, CDR1 is MNHEY, CDR2 SMNVEV (reference sequence). CDR3: CASSPGGGGANVLTF. The CDR3 DNA follows: TGTGCCAGCAGCCCGGGGGGCGGGGGGGCCAACGTCCTGACTTTC.

There are a few counts of this clone. The V gene is TRBV11-2, the J gene TRBJ2-1; 9 nucleotides match TRBD2. CDR3 length equals 16 residues. CDR1 is SGHAT, CDR2 FQNNGV, per germline. The V segment lost 5 bases and the J segment 6 bases; nucleotides outside the gene matches: 11. The CDR3 here is CASSLPAGGPGNEQFF. The CDR3 DNA reads as TGTGCCAGCAGCCTCCCGGCGGGAGGGCCGGGCAATGAGCAGTTCTTC.

This sequence joins TRBV29-1 and TRBJ2-2, with 7 bases fitting TRBD2. V gave up 5 bases and J gave up 3 bases; unmatched junction bases: 3. Germline values: CDR1 SQVTM, CDR2 ANQGSEA. This CDR3 spans 13 amino acids. The CDR3 nucleotides are TGCAGCGTTCTCGCGGGGGACACCGGGGAGCTGTTTTTT. Residues: CSVLAGDTGELFF.

The rearrangement joins TRBV28 to TRBJ1-5; 7 positions agree with TRBD1. The J segment lost 10 bases and the V segment lost 4 bases, leaving 7 bases of the junction unmatched. This CDR3 is 13 amino acids long. Germline V gene sequence: CDR1 MDHEN, CDR2 SYDVKM. In DNA, the CDR3 is TGTGCCAGCAGTTCCGGGACAGTTTTCCCCCAGCATTTT. Its translation is CASSSGTVFPQHF.

V and J are TRBV9 and TRBJ2-5, with 8 nucleotides matching TRBD2. Per the germline V gene, CDR1 is SGDLS and CDR2 is YYNGEE. The CDR3 covers 15 residues. Trimming cost V 4 bases and J 10 bases; bases outside gene matches: 15. CDR3 coding DNA: TGTGCCAGCAGCACAATAGCGGGACCGGGGTGCGGCCAGTACTTC. It encodes CASSTIAGPGCGQYF.

This chain connects TRBV4-1 to TRBJ2-5; D possibly corresponds to TRBD2 (6 bases). Trimming left V 0 bases short and J 4 bases short, with 12 bases between. Germline loops: CDR1 MGHRA, CDR2 YSYEKL. The CDR3 is 15 residues long. Here the CDR3 DNA reads TGCGCCAGCAGCCAAGATAACTCCGGGGGAGAGACCCAGTACTTC. Protein sequence: CASSQDNSGGETQYF.

The chain recombines TRBV18 with TRBJ2-3; possibly TRBD2 for D (6 bases). V shed 6 bases and J shed 4 bases, with 17 bases lying between them. Germline CDR1 reads KGHSH; CDR2 reads LQKENI. CDR3 size: 15 residues. The CDR3 DNA reads TGTGCCAGCTCCCCGTTCGCCGGGGAGGCAGATACGCAGTATTTT. This codes for CASSPFAGEADTQYF.

This rearrangement joins TRBV6-4 to TRBJ2-3, with D tentatively TRBD2 (6 bases). V was trimmed by 8 bases and J by 2 bases, leaving 23 bases between them. This CDR3 has 17 residues. Germline V gene lookup returns CDR1 MRHNA and CDR2 SNTAGT. The CDR3 nucleotides read TGTGCCAGCCCTGAAATCGGGCAGCGGGTTCCCACAGATACGCAGTATTTT. Its protein is CASPEIGQRVPTDTQYF.

The rearrangement uses TRBV5-8 and TRBJ1-2, with 7 bases aligning to TRBD1. Germline assignment: CDR1 SGHTS and CDR2 YDEGEE. After removal of 5 bases from V and 4 bases from J, the junction contained 5 bases not matched to a gene. The CDR3 extends over 13 amino acids. CDR3 nucleotides: TGTGCCAGCAGGCGACAGGGTGGCTATGGCTACACCTTC. Translation: CASRRQGGYGYTF.

This chain joins TRBV2 and TRBJ1-5; 7 nucleotides line up with TRBD1. This CDR3 comprises 13 residues. The germline V gene encodes CDR1 SNHLY and CDR2 FYNNEI. V gave up 8 bases and J gave up 8 bases; unmatched junction bases: 9. This CDR3 is CASQYRGKEPQHF. The CDR3 coding sequence is TGTGCCAGCCAATACAGGGGTAAGGAGCCCCAGCATTTT.

The chain is built from TRBV5-4 and TRBJ1-5; 8 nucleotides align to TRBD1. After removal of 4 bases from V and 3 bases from J, the junction contained 6 bases not matched to a gene. Germline-derived CDR1 and CDR2 are SGHNT and YYREEE (reference sequence). The CDR3 spans 15 residues. CDR3 sequence: CASSADRAPNQPQHF. The CDR3 DNA follows: TGTGCCAGCAGCGCGGACAGGGCTCCCAATCAGCCCCAGCATTTT.

The V gene is TRBV4-1, the J gene TRBJ1-2, with D hard to call. The CDR3 has 16 residues. V lost 4 bases and J lost 6, with 21 bases in between. Germline V gene data show CDR1 as MGHRA and CDR2 as YSYEKL. As DNA, the CDR3 is TGCGCCAGCAGCCGGGAGTTGGGAATTGAGGAAAATGGCTACACCTTC. Its protein product is CASSRELGIEENGYTF.

The chain is built from TRBV29-1 and TRBJ1-2, with no clear D. The CDR3 has 16 residues. Germline V CDR1 and CDR2: SQVTM, ANQGSEA. The V end lost 1 base, the J end lost 5 bases, and 20 bases lay between the germline ends. The CDR3 loop reads CSVEARRRIGEYGYTF. As DNA, the CDR3 is TGCAGCGTTGAAGCTCGGCGTCGGATCGGAGAATATGGCTACACCTTC.